What follows describes a single T cell receptor (beta chain). Its antigen is not known. The data stem from a study of shared clonotypes between healthy human individuals. Whole-study results and caveats: In having few donors, the study represented limited genetic and exposure-history diversity. Among donors, sharing of clonotypes was expected to be affected by sequencing depth. The sharing of approximately 5.1% of naive CD4 clonotypes was seen across a few donors.

Germline V gene lookup returns CDR1 MNHEY and CDR2 SMNVEV (reference sequence). CDR3 length equals 15 residues. Trimming took off 4 bases at V and 2 bases at J, with 15 bases between the two ends. The repertoire was sequenced with immunoSEQ multiplex PCR; TCRdb's copy has only in-frame clones and lacks some. The sample has a few million clones; more than 80% are singletons. This receptor was identified in a man younger than 35 in good health. Sequencing used naive CD4+ T cells sorted from blood. As for subset: CD45RA+ positively selected. The chain is built from TRBV27 and TRBJ2-7; tentative D call: TRBD1 (6 bases). CDR3 in amino acids: CASSSRTGTPYEQYF. The CDR3 nucleotides read TGTGCCAGCAGTTCTCGAACCGGGACACCCTACGAGCAGTACTTC.